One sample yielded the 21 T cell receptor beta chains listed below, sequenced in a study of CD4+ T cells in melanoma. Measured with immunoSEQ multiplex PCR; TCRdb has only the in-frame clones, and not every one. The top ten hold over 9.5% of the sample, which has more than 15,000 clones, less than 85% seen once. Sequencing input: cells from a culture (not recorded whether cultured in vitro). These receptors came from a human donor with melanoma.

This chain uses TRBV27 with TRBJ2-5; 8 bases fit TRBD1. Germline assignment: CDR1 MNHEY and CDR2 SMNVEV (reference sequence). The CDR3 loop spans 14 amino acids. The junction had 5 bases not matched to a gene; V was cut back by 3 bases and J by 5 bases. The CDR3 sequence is CASSFGRGLETQYF. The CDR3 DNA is TGTGCCAGCAGTTTTGGCAGGGGGCTTGAGACCCAGTACTTC.

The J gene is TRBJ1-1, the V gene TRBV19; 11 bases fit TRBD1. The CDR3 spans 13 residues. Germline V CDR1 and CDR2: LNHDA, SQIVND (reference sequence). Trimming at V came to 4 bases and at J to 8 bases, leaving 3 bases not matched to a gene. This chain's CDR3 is CASSNRDRGEAFF. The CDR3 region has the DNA TGTGCCAGTAGTAACCGGGACAGGGGGGAAGCTTTCTTT.

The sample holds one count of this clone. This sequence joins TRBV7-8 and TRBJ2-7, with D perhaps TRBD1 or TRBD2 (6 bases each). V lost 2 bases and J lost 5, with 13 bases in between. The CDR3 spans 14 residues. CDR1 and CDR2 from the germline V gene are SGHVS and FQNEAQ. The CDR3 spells CASSLPGGGNEQYF. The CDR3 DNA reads TGTGCCAGCAGCTTACCCGGGGGCGGAAACGAGCAGTACTTC.

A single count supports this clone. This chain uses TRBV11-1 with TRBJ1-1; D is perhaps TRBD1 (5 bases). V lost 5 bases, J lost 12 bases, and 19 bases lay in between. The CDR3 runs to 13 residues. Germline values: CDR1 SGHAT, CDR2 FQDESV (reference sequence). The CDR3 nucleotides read TGTGCCAGCAGCCCTGGGGCAGCTCCTGGGACTTTCTTT. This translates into CASSPGAAPGTFF. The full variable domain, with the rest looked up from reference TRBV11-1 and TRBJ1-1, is EAEVAQSPRYKITEKSQAVAFWCDPISGHATLYWYRQILGQGPELLVQFQDESVVDDSQLPKDRFSAERLKGVDSTLKIQPAELGDSAMYLCASSPGAAPGTFFGQGTRLTVV.

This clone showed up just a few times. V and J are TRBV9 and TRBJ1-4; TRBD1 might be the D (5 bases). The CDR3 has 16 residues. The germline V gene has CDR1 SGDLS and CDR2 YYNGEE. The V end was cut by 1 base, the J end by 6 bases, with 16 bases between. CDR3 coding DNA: TGTGCCAGCAGCGTATCTCCTGGGGGGGATGATGAAAAACTGTTTTTT. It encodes CASSVSPGGDDEKLFF.

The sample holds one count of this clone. The CDR3 coding sequence is TGTGCCAGCAGTGGGAGAGGCAGCGGATCACCCCTCCACTTT. It yields the protein CASSGRGSGSPLHF. The chain uses TRBV2 and TRBJ1-6, with unresolved D. V lost 4 bases to trimming and J lost 10 bases, with 14 bases between them. The CDR3 contains 14 residues. Germline V gene lookup returns CDR1 SNHLY and CDR2 FYNNEI.

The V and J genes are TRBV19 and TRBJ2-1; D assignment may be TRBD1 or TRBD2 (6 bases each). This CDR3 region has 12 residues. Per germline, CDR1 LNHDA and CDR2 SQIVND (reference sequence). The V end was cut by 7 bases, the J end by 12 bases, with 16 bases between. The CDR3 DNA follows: TGTGCCAGTATGGGGGGCCCCTTCGCGCAGTTCTTC. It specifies CASMGGPFAQFF.

DNA of the CDR3: TGCAGTGCTAGCTCCGGGGGAAAACTGTTTTTT. Its translation is CSASSGGKLFF. V usage is TRBV20-1 and J usage is TRBJ1-4; tentative D call: TRBD1 (5 bases). Per germline, CDR1 DFQATT and CDR2 SNEGSKA (reference sequence). The CDR3 has 11 residues. The V and J ends lost 3 bases and 10 bases respectively, with 9 bases between them.

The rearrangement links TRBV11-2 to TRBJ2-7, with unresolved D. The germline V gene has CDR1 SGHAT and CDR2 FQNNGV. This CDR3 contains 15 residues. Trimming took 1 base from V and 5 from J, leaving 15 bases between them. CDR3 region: CASSLVRSPWNEQYF. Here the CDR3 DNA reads TGTGCCAGCAGCTTAGTTAGGTCTCCCTGGAACGAGCAGTACTTC.

The CDR3 DNA reads as TGTGCCAGCAGGGGACAGACATTCTATGGCTACACCTTC. Its protein product is CASRGQTFYGYTF. This chain links TRBV6-5 with TRBJ1-2, with 7 bases identical to TRBD1. The V gene's germline CDR1 is MNHEY and CDR2 SVGAGI. Trimming took 6 bases from V and 4 from J; bases not matched to a gene: 5. The length of the CDR3 is 13 residues.

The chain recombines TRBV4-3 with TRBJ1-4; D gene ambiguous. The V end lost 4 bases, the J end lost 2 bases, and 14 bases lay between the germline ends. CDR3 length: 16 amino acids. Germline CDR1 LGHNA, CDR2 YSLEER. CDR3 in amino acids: CASSRIPVVTNEKLFF. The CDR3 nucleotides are TGCGCCAGCAGCCGCATCCCCGTTGTTACTAATGAAAAACTGTTTTTT.

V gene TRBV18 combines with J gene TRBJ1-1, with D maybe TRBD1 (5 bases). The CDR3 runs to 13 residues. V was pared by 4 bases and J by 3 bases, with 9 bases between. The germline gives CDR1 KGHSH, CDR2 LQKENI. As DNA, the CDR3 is TGTGCCAGCTCACTTCAGGGATACACTGAAGCTTTCTTT. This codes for CASSLQGYTEAFF.

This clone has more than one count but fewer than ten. The CDR3 DNA follows: TGCAGCGTAGCCGGGACAGCTAGCTCCTACGAGCAGTACTTC. This translates into CSVAGTASSYEQYF. The chain combines TRBV29-1 with TRBJ2-7, with 7 bases identical to TRBD1. The CDR3 contains 14 residues. The V and J ends lost 6 bases and 0 bases, in that order; junction bases with no gene match: 8. Germline V gene sequence: CDR1 SQVTM, CDR2 ANQGSEA.

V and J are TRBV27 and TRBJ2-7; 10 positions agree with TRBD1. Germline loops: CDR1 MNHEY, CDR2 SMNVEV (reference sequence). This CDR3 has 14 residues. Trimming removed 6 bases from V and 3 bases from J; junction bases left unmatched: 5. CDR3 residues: CASRRQGALYEQYF. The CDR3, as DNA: TGTGCCAGCAGGAGACAGGGGGCCCTCTACGAGCAGTACTTC.

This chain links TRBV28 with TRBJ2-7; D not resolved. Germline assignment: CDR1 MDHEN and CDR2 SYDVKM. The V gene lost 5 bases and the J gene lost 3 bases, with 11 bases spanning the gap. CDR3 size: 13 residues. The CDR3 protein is CASSLWISYEQYF. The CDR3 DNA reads TGTGCCAGCAGTCTTTGGATCAGCTACGAGCAGTACTTC.

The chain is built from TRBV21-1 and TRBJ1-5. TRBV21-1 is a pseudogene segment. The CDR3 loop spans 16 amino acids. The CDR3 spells CASSKEILGSNQPQHF. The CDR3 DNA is TGTGCCAGCAGCAAAGAAATACTTGGGAGCAATCAGCCCCAGCATTTT.

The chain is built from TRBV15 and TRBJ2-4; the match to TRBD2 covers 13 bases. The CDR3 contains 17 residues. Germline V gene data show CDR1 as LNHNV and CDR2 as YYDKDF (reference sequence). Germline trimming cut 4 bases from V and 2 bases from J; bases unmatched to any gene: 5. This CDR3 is CATSKGGLAGPKNIQYF. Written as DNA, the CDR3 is TGTGCCACCAGCAAAGGGGGACTAGCGGGGCCCAAAAACATTCAGTACTTC.

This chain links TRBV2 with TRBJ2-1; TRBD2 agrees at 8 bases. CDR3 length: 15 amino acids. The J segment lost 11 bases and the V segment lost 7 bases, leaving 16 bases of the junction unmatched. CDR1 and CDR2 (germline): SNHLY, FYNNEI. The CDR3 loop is CASTPGSGGQAKQFF. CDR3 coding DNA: TGTGCCAGCACCCCTGGGAGCGGGGGCCAAGCAAAGCAGTTCTTC.

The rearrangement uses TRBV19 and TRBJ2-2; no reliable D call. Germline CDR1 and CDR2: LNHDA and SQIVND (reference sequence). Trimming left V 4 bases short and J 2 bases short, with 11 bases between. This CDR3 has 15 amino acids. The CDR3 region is CASSTHRVNTGELFF. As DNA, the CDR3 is TGTGCCAGTAGTACCCACCGGGTTAACACCGGGGAGCTGTTTTTT.

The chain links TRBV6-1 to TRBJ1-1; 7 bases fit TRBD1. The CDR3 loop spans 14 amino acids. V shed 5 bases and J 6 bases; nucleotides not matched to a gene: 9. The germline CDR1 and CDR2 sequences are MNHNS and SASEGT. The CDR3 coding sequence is TGTGCCAGCAGTTATTCAACAGGGGAGTCTGAAGCTTTCTTT. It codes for CASSYSTGESEAFF.

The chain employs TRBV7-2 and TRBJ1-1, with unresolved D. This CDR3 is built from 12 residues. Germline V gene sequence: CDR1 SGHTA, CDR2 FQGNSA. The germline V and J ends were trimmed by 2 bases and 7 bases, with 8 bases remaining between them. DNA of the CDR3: TGTGCCAGCAGCTTATTGGGCTTTGAAGCTTTCTTT. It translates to CASSLLGFEAFF.